Listed here are 21 T cell receptor beta chains from one sample, sequenced in a study of blood T cell repertoires in COVID-19. Profiled with immunoSEQ multiplex PCR; TCRdb holds only in-frame clones, not every one. Seen here are approximately 200,000 clones, 82% observed once, and the top ten hold 12%. Input material: PBMCs or T cells enriched from blood (not recorded which). These receptors all come from a middle-aged man who had recovered from COVID-19.

The rearrangement uses TRBV19 and TRBJ2-7, with 13 bases that match TRBD2. There are 15 residues in the CDR3. Germline V CDR1 and CDR2: LNHDA, SQIVND (reference sequence). Unmatched junction bases numbered 7, after V lost 6 bases and J lost 5 bases. The CDR3 coding sequence is TGTGCCAGTAGCCTTCGGACTAGCGGGAGCCACGAGCAGTACGTC. Encoded protein: CASSLRTSGSHEQYV.

The rearrangement uses TRBV3-1 (or the pseudogene TRBV3-2) and TRBJ1-4; D unclear. The germline V gene encodes CDR1 LGHDT and CDR2 YNNKEL (reference sequence). Deletions cut 8 bases from V and 8 bases from J, with 12 bases between. This CDR3 has 12 amino acids. The CDR3 protein is CASGQVKEKLFF. The CDR3 region has the DNA TGTGCCAGCGGTCAGGTTAAGGAAAAACTGTTTTTT.

J is TRBJ2-5 and V is TRBV7-2; 13 bases align to TRBD2. J gave up 2 bases and V 4 bases, and 4 bases lay outside the gene matches. Germline lookup yields CDR1 SGHTA and CDR2 FQGNSA. The CDR3 covers 16 residues. The CDR3 is CASSSQGLAGQETQYF. The CDR3, as DNA: TGTGCCAGCAGCTCCCAGGGACTAGCGGGGCAAGAGACCCAGTACTTC.

The chain joins TRBV24-1 to TRBJ1-5; D remains ambiguous. The CDR3 spans 13 residues. Germline V gene lookup returns CDR1 KGHDR and CDR2 SFDVKD. V dropped 5 bases and J dropped 5 bases, with 9 bases sitting between them. CDR3 sequence (DNA): TGTGCCACCAGTGGTGGACTCTATCAGCCCCAGCATTTT. It is translated as CATSGGLYQPQHF.

The rearrangement uses TRBV19 and TRBJ1-1; D remains unclear. Deletions cut 4 bases from V and 0 bases from J, with 6 bases between. CDR1 is LNHDA and CDR2 is SQIVND in the germline V gene (reference sequence). The CDR3 is 13 residues long. This CDR3 reads CASSTGVNTEAFF. The DNA of the CDR3 is TGTGCCAGTAGTACCGGAGTGAACACTGAAGCTTTCTTT.

J is TRBJ2-1 and V is TRBV9; the D is unclear. CDR3 length: 12 residues. CDR1 is SGDLS, CDR2 YYNGEE, per germline. Trimming stripped 3 bases from V and 3 bases from J, with 4 bases between. The CDR3 bases are TGTGCCAGCAGCGCCAACTACAATGAGCAGTTCTTC. Protein: CASSANYNEQFF.

The rearrangement joins TRBV18 to TRBJ2-3, with D possibly matching TRBD2 (6 bases). CDR1 and CDR2 from the germline V gene are KGHSH and LQKENI. V gave up 11 bases and J gave up 0 bases, with 9 bases separating them. The CDR3 runs to 12 residues. CDR3 loop: CAVAASTDTQYF. DNA for the CDR3: TGTGCCGTAGCGGCTAGCACAGATACGCAGTATTTT. The complete variable domain, with remaining parts taken from reference TRBV18 and TRBJ2-3, reads NAGVMQNPRHLVRRRGQEARLRCSPMKGHSHVYWYRQLPEEGLKFMVYLQKENIIDESGMPKERFSAEFPKEGPSILRIQQVVRGDSAAYFCAVAASTDTQYFGPGTRLTVL.

V is TRBV28 and J is TRBJ2-1; 7 bases fit TRBD2. CDR3 size: 16 residues. V lost 2 bases, J lost 7 bases, and 11 bases stayed unmatched. Germline CDR1 and CDR2: MDHEN and SYDVKM. In DNA form, the CDR3 reads TGTGCCAGCAGTTTACTTCGCGGGAGCCGCTGGAATGAGCAGTTCTTC. This gives the protein CASSLLRGSRWNEQFF.

Note on this clone: This specimen includes other DNA sequences encoding the same CDR3. The gene calls are TRBV6-2 or TRBV6-3 and TRBJ1-1; no reliable D call. In germline, CDR1 is MNHEY, CDR2 SVGEGT. V was cut by 0 bases and J by 2 bases, with 7 bases left in between. There are 14 residues in the CDR3. This chain's CDR3 is CASSYSEGNTEAFF. CDR3 DNA: TGTGCCAGCAGTTACTCGGAGGGAAACACTGAAGCTTTCTTT.

V is TRBV9 and J is TRBJ1-1; no reliable D call. Germline V gene sequence: CDR1 SGDLS, CDR2 YYNGEE. The CDR3 contains 15 residues. V was shortened by 1 base and J by 5 bases, with 15 bases between the two germline ends. The CDR3 loop is CASSVMESAGTEAFF. CDR3 sequence (DNA): TGTGCCAGCAGCGTAATGGAATCGGCGGGGACTGAAGCTTTCTTT.

The chain combines TRBV11-3 with TRBJ2-2; tentatively, D is TRBD1 (6 bases). There are 19 residues in the CDR3. Between the trimmed V and J ends, which lost 1 base and 0 bases, there was a span of 18 bases. The germline gives CDR1 SGHNT, CDR2 YENEEA. This chain's CDR3 is CASSLGGTWTETNTGELFF. CDR3 sequence (DNA): TGTGCCAGCAGCTTAGGAGGAACTTGGACAGAAACGAACACCGGGGAGCTGTTTTTT.

The table lists this clone with a count of one. This rearrangement joins TRBV9 to TRBJ1-3; D is undetermined. The germline V and J ends were trimmed by 7 bases and 2 bases, with 13 bases remaining between them. The CDR3 has 14 residues. Germline CDR1 SGDLS, CDR2 YYNGEE. The chain's CDR3 is CASQRPGTGNTIYF. In DNA form, the CDR3 reads TGTGCCAGCCAACGCCCGGGGACTGGAAACACCATATATTTT. Full variable domain (outside the CDR3, taken from reference TRBV9 and TRBJ1-3): DSGVTQTPKHLITATGQRVTLRCSPRSGDLSVYWYQQSLDQGLQFLIQYYNGEERAKGNILERFSAQQFPDLHSELNLSSLELGDSALYFCASQRPGTGNTIYFGEGSWLTVV.

The chain couples TRBV15 to TRBJ2-7; tentative D call: TRBD2 (6 bases). The CDR3 sequence is 16 residues long. Germline V lookup: CDR1 LNHNV, CDR2 YYDKDF (reference sequence). V lost 1 base to trimming and J lost 2 bases, with 15 bases between them. CDR3 loop: CATSRGRRGRTYEQYF. CDR3 nucleotides: TGTGCCACCAGCAGAGGTAGGAGGGGCAGGACCTACGAGCAGTACTTC.

The chain has TRBV3-1 (or the pseudogene TRBV3-2) and TRBJ1-1, with D unresolved. The CDR3 runs to 14 residues. V lost 4 bases to trimming and J lost 1 base, with 10 bases between them. Per germline, CDR1 LGHDT and CDR2 YNNKEL (reference sequence). CDR3 amino acids: CASSPGNENTEAFF. Here the CDR3 DNA reads TGTGCCAGCAGCCCGGGGAATGAGAACACTGAAGCTTTCTTT.

This rearrangement joins TRBV27 to TRBJ2-1, with TRBD2 as a possible D gene (6 bases). In germline, CDR1 is MNHEY, CDR2 SMNVEV (reference sequence). The CDR3 extends over 14 amino acids. With 4 bases removed from V and 9 bases from J, the gap between germline ends came to 16 bases. CDR3 bases: TGTGCCAGCAGTTCTCCGGGAGTTCGGATTGAGCAGTTCTTC. Protein: CASSSPGVRIEQFF.

The V and J genes are TRBV29-1 and TRBJ1-1; 7 bases fit TRBD1. CDR3 length equals 16 residues. V gave up 1 base and J gave up 1 base; unmatched junction bases: 9. Germline CDR1 is SQVTM and CDR2 is ANQGSEA. The CDR3 DNA sequence: TGCAGCGTTGAAGCCCCCTTTGAGGGGGCGAACACTGAAGCTTTCTTT. It yields the protein CSVEAPFEGANTEAFF.

This clone was seen a single time. The chain couples TRBV4-3 to TRBJ2-3; TRBD2 aligns across 11 bases. This CDR3 has 16 residues. The germline V gene has CDR1 LGHNA and CDR2 YSLEER. Trimming at V came to 4 bases and at J to 2 bases, leaving 5 bases not matched to a gene. Here the CDR3 reads CASSPLAGGLTDTQYF. Written as DNA, the CDR3 is TGCGCCAGCAGCCCTCTAGCGGGAGGTCTCACAGATACGCAGTATTTT.

The chain links TRBV28 to TRBJ1-1, with TRBD1 as a possible D gene (6 bases). The germline V and J ends were trimmed by 3 bases and 11 bases, with 22 bases remaining between them. The germline V gene encodes CDR1 MDHEN and CDR2 SYDVKM. The CDR3 sequence is 15 residues long. DNA for the CDR3: TGTGCCAGCAGTTTGAGCGTAGGGGGGGCTCTTCTGGCTTTCTTT. Its protein is CASSLSVGGALLAFF.

V is TRBV19 and J is TRBJ2-1, with 12 bases that match TRBD1. Looked up from germline, CDR1 is LNHDA and CDR2 is SQIVND (reference sequence). This CDR3 comprises 15 residues. Trimming removed 1 base from V and 7 bases from J; junction bases left unmatched: 2. The CDR3 DNA sequence: TGTGCCAGTAGTATAGGGGGACAGGGGGCGAATGAGCAGTTCTTC. It translates to CASSIGGQGANEQFF.

This clone was observed a handful of times. The chain joins TRBV5-1 to TRBJ1-1; the match to TRBD1 covers 8 bases. CDR1 and CDR2 (germline): SGHRS, YFSETQ. V lost 2 bases to trimming and J lost 5 bases; unmatched junction nucleotides: 5. The CDR3 contains 14 residues. The CDR3: CASSFGQGGTEAFF. In DNA form, the CDR3 reads TGCGCCAGCAGCTTTGGACAGGGCGGAACTGAAGCTTTCTTT.

Only one count was recorded for this clone. The chain couples TRBV4-3 to TRBJ2-1; 12 bases are shared with TRBD2. J gave up 5 bases and V 4 bases, and 15 bases lay outside the gene matches. The V gene's germline CDR1 is LGHNA and CDR2 YSLEER. The CDR3 sequence is 19 residues long. The CDR3 is CASSPSGLAGTTYDNEQFF. CDR3 DNA sequence: TGCGCCAGCAGCCCCTCAGGACTAGCGGGAACAACATACGACAATGAGCAGTTCTTC.